Below, 27 T cell receptor beta chains from the same sample are listed, as sequenced in a study of identifying expanded T cells in peripheral blood. The method was immunoSEQ multiplex PCR; TCRdb's version includes in-frame clones alone and lacks a portion of them. Of about 90,000 clones listed, around 90% are singletons. The sequencing sample was made of blood. The origin of the receptors is a person between 18 and 75 years old in good health.

The chain is built from TRBV6-6 and TRBJ1-2, with TRBD1 matching over 8 bases. After removal of 8 bases from V and 2 bases from J, the junction contained 7 bases not matched to a gene. The germline V gene encodes CDR1 MNHNY and CDR2 SVGAGI (reference sequence). CDR3 length equals 14 residues. DNA of the CDR3: TGTGCCAGCCGAACCTGGACAGGGAACTATGGCTACACCTTC. Protein product: CASRTWTGNYGYTF.

The chain couples TRBV28 to TRBJ2-2; 7 bases agree with TRBD2. There are 15 residues in the CDR3. Germline V gene lookup returns CDR1 MDHEN and CDR2 SYDVKM. The V gene end was trimmed by 6 bases and the J gene end by 8 bases; junction bases not matched to a gene: 12. The chain's CDR3 is CASSPGEGAGGELFF. In DNA, the CDR3 is TGTGCCAGCAGCCCCGGGGAGGGAGCAGGGGGGGAGCTGTTTTTT.

This chain uses TRBV6-5 with TRBJ2-7, with 8 bases matching TRBD1. This CDR3 is 16 amino acids long. CDR1 and CDR2 (germline): MNHEY, SVGAGI. J gave up 1 base and V 0 bases, and 5 bases lay outside the gene matches. The CDR3 DNA reads as TGTGCCAGCAGTTACTCGAGACAGGGGCCATCCTACGAGCAGTACTTC. Protein product: CASSYSRQGPSYEQYF.

The chain combines TRBV6-6 with TRBJ2-2; 9 bases match TRBD2. This CDR3 is 15 amino acids long. V was clipped by 8 bases and J by 5 bases; unmatched bases: 9. Germline V gene data show CDR1 as MNHNY and CDR2 as SVGAGI (reference sequence). The CDR3 sequence is CASGVAGVETGELFF. For the CDR3, the DNA is TGTGCCAGCGGAGTAGCGGGAGTAGAAACCGGGGAGCTGTTTTTT.

The CDR3 here is CASRLSELYGYTF. The CDR3 coding sequence is TGTGCCAGTAGGTTATCGGAGCTCTATGGCTACACCTTC. V gene TRBV19 combines with J gene TRBJ1-2, with D uncertain. This CDR3 is 13 amino acids long. CDR1 is LNHDA, CDR2 SQIVND, per germline (reference sequence). V was clipped by 6 bases and J by 4 bases, with 12 bases between them.

A single count supports this clone. V usage is TRBV6-1 and J usage is TRBJ1-2; the D gene is possibly TRBD1 (5 bases). This CDR3 spans 15 amino acids. CDR1 MNHNS and CDR2 SASEGT come from the germline V gene. The germline V and J ends were trimmed by 5 bases and 3 bases, with 16 bases remaining between them. This CDR3 reads CASSKTVSTDYGYTF. The CDR3 coding sequence is TGTGCCAGCAGTAAGACAGTCTCTACAGACTATGGCTACACCTTC.

This clone showed up just a few times. The chain couples TRBV7-9 to TRBJ2-1, with 16 bases aligning to TRBD2. The CDR3 length is 18 residues. V shed 6 bases, J shed 6 bases, and the junction held 11 bases outside the gene matches. Germline loops: CDR1 SEHNR, CDR2 FQNEAQ (reference sequence). CDR3 sequence reads: CASRSGTSGRASPNEQFF. CDR3 DNA: TGTGCCAGCAGGTCCGGGACTAGCGGGAGGGCCAGCCCCAATGAGCAGTTCTTC.

This chain uses TRBV7-3 with TRBJ2-7; tentatively, D is TRBD1 (5 bases). There are 17 residues in the CDR3. Germline loops: CDR1 SGHTA, CDR2 FQGTGA. V gave up 5 bases and J gave up 0 bases, with 20 bases separating them. The CDR3: CASSPVPRTPSSYEQYF. The CDR3, as DNA: TGTGCCAGCAGCCCTGTCCCCCGGACACCGAGCTCCTACGAGCAGTACTTC. Full variable domain (outside the CDR3, taken from reference TRBV7-3 and TRBJ2-7): GAGVSQTPSNKVTEKGKYVELRCDPISGHTALYWYRQSLGQGPEFLIYFQGTGAADDSGLPNDRFFAVRPEGSVSTLKIQRTERGDSAVYLCASSPVPRTPSSYEQYFGPGTRLTVT.

This clone came up a few times. CDR3 amino acids: CASSQEGTSIYF. CDR3 DNA sequence: TGCGCCAGCAGCCAAGAAGGCACGTCCATATATTTT. This chain uses TRBV4-1 with TRBJ1-3; D is undetermined. V lost 0 bases and J lost 11, with 8 bases in between. The CDR3 runs to 12 residues. The germline gives CDR1 MGHRA, CDR2 YSYEKL.

V and J are TRBV28 and TRBJ1-2; a possible D gene is TRBD1 (5 bases). The CDR3 length is 13 residues. Germline V lookup: CDR1 MDHEN, CDR2 SYDVKM. V lost 4 bases, J lost 4 bases, and 10 bases lay in between. CDR3 region: CASSSQTVYGYTF. The CDR3, as DNA: TGTGCCAGCAGTTCCCAGACAGTCTATGGCTACACCTTC.

The chain carries TRBV6-5 and TRBJ1-2; D unresolved. This CDR3 has 15 amino acids. The V and J ends lost 2 bases and 4 bases respectively, with 14 bases between them. Looked up from germline, CDR1 is MNHEY and CDR2 is SVGAGI. The DNA of the CDR3 is TGTGCCAGCAGTTACAAGAATCGGGTAGCCTATGGCTACACCTTC. Translated, it gives CASSYKNRVAYGYTF.

Regarding this clone: Mismatch with germline at one junction end may stem from a read error. V usage is TRBV6-1 and J usage is TRBJ1-2, with TRBD1 identical over 9 bases. Germline lookup yields CDR1 MNHNS and CDR2 SASEGT. The CDR3 runs 15 residues. CDR3: CASREGGQGNYGYTF. DNA for the CDR3: TGTGCCAGCAGAGAAGGAGGACAGGGGAACTATGGCTACACCTTC.

The chain recombines TRBV19 with TRBJ2-5; either TRBD1 or TRBD2 may supply D (5 bases each). The CDR3 contains 12 residues. V was trimmed by 5 bases and J by 10 bases, leaving 14 bases between them. CDR1 and CDR2 from the germline V gene are LNHDA and SQIVND (reference sequence). The DNA of the CDR3 is TGTGCCAGTAGTCCCGACGAGGGGCACCAGTACTTC. Its translation is CASSPDEGHQYF.

The chain uses TRBV5-4 and TRBJ1-2; D gene unclear. V lost 4 bases to trimming and J lost 2 bases, with 9 bases between them. The CDR3 loop spans 13 amino acids. Germline V CDR1 and CDR2: SGHNT, YYREEE (reference sequence). The CDR3 sequence is CASSLDTNYGYTF. CDR3 bases: TGTGCCAGCAGCCTAGACACCAACTATGGCTACACCTTC.

This sequence joins TRBV5-1 and TRBJ1-6, with TRBD1 identical over 9 bases. The J segment lost 2 bases and the V segment lost 0 bases, leaving 12 bases of the junction unmatched. CDR3 length: 20 residues. In germline, CDR1 is SGHRS, CDR2 YFSETQ. CDR3 DNA sequence: TGCGCCAGCAGCTTGGCCCCGGGACAGGGAAGCTCCACCTATAATTCACCCCTCCACTTT. This codes for CASSLAPGQGSSTYNSPLHF.

The chain employs TRBV11-2 and TRBJ1-6; a possible D gene is TRBD1 (6 bases). There are 13 residues in the CDR3. The germline CDR1 and CDR2 sequences are SGHAT and FQNNGV. Trimming shortened V by 3 bases and J by 14 bases, and 14 bases separated the two germline ends. Here the CDR3 reads CASSLGTGLALHF. For the CDR3, the DNA is TGTGCCAGCAGCTTGGGAACAGGGCTGGCCCTCCACTTT. Full variable domain (rest looked up from reference TRBV11-2 and TRBJ1-6): EAGVAQSPRYKIIEKRQSVAFWCNPISGHATLYWYQQILGQGPKLLIQFQNNGVVDDSQLPKDRFSAERLKGVDSTLKIQPAKLEDSAVYLCASSLGTGLALHFGNGTRLTVT.

The chain combines TRBV11-2 with TRBJ1-2; perhaps TRBD1 as D (5 bases). With 5 bases removed from V and 1 base from J, the gap between germline ends came to 14 bases. CDR3 length equals 15 residues. Germline V gene sequence: CDR1 SGHAT, CDR2 FQNNGV. The chain's CDR3 is CASSPSGPNNYGYTF. The CDR3 DNA sequence: TGTGCCAGCAGCCCGTCGGGACCGAATAACTATGGCTACACCTTC.

The chain has TRBV18 and TRBJ1-1, with TRBD1 identical over 7 bases. V shed 8 bases and J 0 bases; nucleotides not matched to a gene: 6. CDR1 is KGHSH and CDR2 is LQKENI in the germline V gene. The CDR3 is 14 amino acids. In DNA, the CDR3 is TGTGCCAGCGGGGGACAGACGATGAACACTGAAGCTTTCTTT. The encoded protein is CASGGQTMNTEAFF.

This chain links TRBV6-6 with TRBJ1-1; D uncertain. Germline loops: CDR1 MNHNY, CDR2 SVGAGI (reference sequence). With 8 bases removed from V and 1 base from J, the gap between germline ends came to 14 bases. This CDR3 region has 14 residues. CDR3 sequence (DNA): TGTGCCAGCGGCCCAAGAGTGGGGAACACTGAAGCTTTCTTT. Amino acid sequence: CASGPRVGNTEAFF.

The chain combines TRBV11-2 with TRBJ2-1, with 7 bases identical to TRBD1. Trimming cost V 6 bases and J 0 bases; bases outside gene matches: 5. The CDR3 is 15 residues long. Germline lookup yields CDR1 SGHAT and CDR2 FQNNGV. Written as DNA, the CDR3 is TGTGCCAGCAGGTTGGGACAGTCCTCCTACAATGAGCAGTTCTTC. This sequence encodes CASRLGQSSYNEQFF.

The chain is built from TRBV5-1 and TRBJ2-7; the match to TRBD2 covers 9 bases. The germline CDR1 and CDR2 sequences are SGHRS and YFSETQ. The J segment lost 5 bases and the V segment lost 4 bases, leaving 10 bases of the junction unmatched. This CDR3 contains 15 residues. The CDR3 nucleotides read TGCGCCAGCAGCGGAGGCCGCGGGGGGGCAGACGAGCAGTACTTC. Amino acids: CASSGGRGGADEQYF. The full variable domain, with the rest looked up from reference TRBV5-1 and TRBJ2-7, is KAGVTQTPRYLIKTRGQQVTLSCSPISGHRSVSWYQQTPGQGLQFLFEYFSETQRNKGNFPGRFSGRQFSNSRSEMNVSTLELGDSALYLCASSGGRGGADEQYFGPGTRLTVT.

The V call is TRBV7-3, the J call TRBJ2-1, with 10 bases identical to TRBD2. Germline CDR1 is SGHTA and CDR2 is FQGTGA. CDR3 length: 17 amino acids. Unmatched junction bases numbered 14, after V lost 5 bases and J lost 7 bases. CDR3 in amino acids: CASSPKTSGTGGNEQFF. DNA of the CDR3: TGTGCCAGCAGCCCGAAAACTAGCGGGACAGGTGGAAATGAGCAGTTCTTC.

The chain recombines TRBV27 with TRBJ1-1; D is unclear. The CDR3 is 13 residues long. The ends were cut back, 4 bases at V and 1 base at J, with 7 bases in the middle. Germline CDR1 reads MNHEY; CDR2 reads SMNVEV (reference sequence). The DNA for the CDR3 is TGTGCCAGCAGTTATTCGAGGAACACTGAAGCTTTCTTT. This encodes CASSYSRNTEAFF.

The chain uses TRBV19 and TRBJ2-1, with D perhaps matching TRBD2 (5 bases). Between the trimmed V and J ends, which lost 7 bases and 5 bases, there was a span of 15 bases. The CDR3 is made up of 14 amino acids. Germline-derived CDR1 and CDR2 are LNHDA and SQIVND (reference sequence). The CDR3: CASKTSSANNEQFF. CDR3 coding DNA: TGTGCCAGTAAGACGAGTAGCGCCAACAATGAGCAGTTCTTC.

The chain employs TRBV27 and TRBJ1-4, with 7 bases that match TRBD1. The CDR3 extends over 16 amino acids. V was pared by 5 bases and J by 2 bases, with 8 bases of the junction left unmatched. Germline V CDR1 and CDR2: MNHEY, SMNVEV (reference sequence). This chain's CDR3 is CASSPHGTATNEKLFF. The DNA for the CDR3 is TGTGCCAGCAGTCCCCATGGGACAGCTACTAATGAAAAACTGTTTTTT.

The genes are TRBV15 and TRBJ2-7, with D uncertain. Trimming pared 0 bases from V and 3 bases from J, leaving 9 bases between. The CDR3 loop spans 14 amino acids. Germline lookup yields CDR1 LNHNV and CDR2 YYDKDF (reference sequence). In DNA, the CDR3 is TGTGCCACCAGCAGAGAGGCTGGGAACTACGAGCAGTACTTC. Encoded protein: CATSREAGNYEQYF.

The chain employs TRBV6-1 and TRBJ1-2, with 8 nucleotides matching TRBD1. The CDR3 sequence is 14 residues long. CDR1 MNHNS and CDR2 SASEGT come from the germline V gene. The V segment lost 6 bases and the J segment 2 bases; nucleotides outside the gene matches: 5. The CDR3 DNA follows: TGTGCCAGCAGGGACACAGGGGGGAACTATGGCTACACCTTC. This encodes CASRDTGGNYGYTF.